The 30 T cell receptor beta chains given below trace back to one sample, sequenced in a study of blood T cell repertoires in COVID-19. Sequencing used immunoSEQ multiplex PCR; TCRdb keeps in-frame clones, though not all of them. The profile shows a few hundred thousand clones, 82% of them singletons. Sample: peripheral blood. These receptors were collected from a young woman with acute or convalescent COVID-19.

The J gene is TRBJ2-1, the V gene TRBV6-2 or TRBV6-3, with 9 nucleotides matching TRBD2. CDR1 is MNHEY and CDR2 is SVGEGT in the germline V gene. The CDR3 consists of 14 residues. V was clipped by 6 bases and J by 7 bases; unmatched bases: 7. DNA of the CDR3: TGTGCCAGCAGCTTAGCGGGAGTGGGGAATGAGCAGTTCTTC. It is translated as CASSLAGVGNEQFF.

The rearrangement links TRBV2 to TRBJ2-2; tentative D call: TRBD2 (6 bases). Trimming removed 5 bases from V and 1 base from J, with 11 bases in between. The CDR3 is made up of 15 amino acids. CDR1 and CDR2 (germline): SNHLY, FYNNEI. As DNA, the CDR3 is TGTGCCAGCAGTACGCTAGCGCAGAACACCGGGGAGCTGTTTTTT. It is translated as CASSTLAQNTGELFF.

In DNA, the CDR3 is TGTGCCAGCAGCTTCGGAGGGGGCTATCAGCCCCAGCATTTT. Translated: CASSFGGGYQPQHF. This rearrangement joins TRBV5-6 to TRBJ1-5; TRBD1 matches 7 bases. CDR1 is SGHDT, CDR2 YYEEEE, per germline. The CDR3 runs 14 residues. Trimming cost V 2 bases and J 5 bases; bases outside gene matches: 4. Filled out from reference TRBV5-6 and TRBJ1-5, the complete variable domain reads DAGVTQSPTHLIKTRGQQVTLRCSPKSGHDTVSWYQQALGQGPQFIFQYYEEEERQRGNFPDRFSGHQFPNYSSELNVNALLLGDSALYLCASSFGGGYQPQHFGDGTRLSIL.

The V and J genes are TRBV11-2 and TRBJ2-2; tentatively, D is TRBD2 (5 bases). V was clipped by 1 base and J by 0 bases, with 9 bases between them. The CDR3 has 16 residues. Germline values: CDR1 SGHAT, CDR2 FQNNGV. The CDR3 DNA is TGTGCCAGCAGCTTAGTGCTCGGGACGAACACCGGGGAGCTGTTTTTT. Translated: CASSLVLGTNTGELFF.

The V gene is TRBV28, the J gene TRBJ1-6; unclear D gene. V lost 7 bases, J lost 6 bases, and 4 bases lay in between. CDR1 is MDHEN and CDR2 is SYDVKM in the germline V gene. This CDR3 spans 11 amino acids. In nucleotides, the CDR3 is TGTGCCAGCACCGGTAATTCACCCCTCCACTTT. Translation: CASTGNSPLHF.

The chain combines TRBV28 with TRBJ1-2; D perhaps matches TRBD1 (6 bases). V dropped 6 bases and J dropped 4 bases, with 18 bases sitting between them. Germline V lookup: CDR1 MDHEN, CDR2 SYDVKM. CDR3 length: 15 amino acids. Here the CDR3 DNA reads TGTGCCAGCAGGGAACTCGCAGGGGCCCCCTATGGCTACACCTTC. Its translation is CASRELAGAPYGYTF.

The chain carries TRBV5-6 and TRBJ2-3, with TRBD2 matching over 7 bases. CDR1 and CDR2 from the germline V gene are SGHDT and YYEEEE. CDR3 length: 15 residues. Trimming at V came to 0 bases and at J to 7 bases, leaving 8 bases not matched to a gene. CDR3 DNA: TGTGCCAGCAGCTTGGCGTTGCGGGAGTTTAATACGCAGTATTTT. Protein: CASSLALREFNTQYF.

The chain combines TRBV11-2 with TRBJ2-7; possible D gene TRBD1, 6 bases. CDR1 is SGHAT, CDR2 FQNNGV, per germline. V lost 0 bases and J 2 bases, leaving 8 bases between the germline ends. The length of the CDR3 is 14 residues. The CDR3 loop is CASSLDNRAYEQYF. The DNA of the CDR3 is TGTGCCAGCAGCTTAGATAACAGGGCCTACGAGCAGTACTTC.

J is TRBJ2-1 and V is TRBV25-1; TRBD1 matches 7 bases. This CDR3 contains 18 residues. Germline V CDR1 and CDR2: MGHDK, SYGVNS. V shed 2 bases and J 2 bases; nucleotides not matched to a gene: 12. The CDR3 DNA is TGTGCCAGCAGTGAAGTCTCCTTAGCAGGGGGACCCTACAATGAGCAGTTCTTC. Its protein is CASSEVSLAGGPYNEQFF. Combining the CDR3 with reference TRBV25-1 and TRBJ2-1 gives the whole variable domain EADIYQTPRYLVIGTGKKITLECSQTMGHDKMYWYQQDPGMELHLIHYSYGVNSTEKGDLSSESTVSRIRTEHFPLTLESARPSHTSQYLCASSEVSLAGGPYNEQFFGPGTRLTVL.

The chain links TRBV5-1 to TRBJ2-7; 9 nucleotides line up with TRBD1. The CDR3 extends over 15 amino acids. CDR1 and CDR2 from the germline V gene are SGHRS and YFSETQ. V gave up 1 base and J gave up 3 bases; unmatched junction bases: 5. The CDR3 loop is CASSLYGDRVYEQYF. CDR3 nucleotides: TGCGCCAGCAGCTTGTATGGGGACAGGGTCTACGAGCAGTACTTC.

A few counts support this clone. The rearrangement uses TRBV6-5 and TRBJ1-5, with D uncertain. With 0 bases removed from V and 6 bases from J, the gap between germline ends came to 12 bases. The CDR3 length is 15 residues. Germline V gene sequence: CDR1 MNHEY, CDR2 SVGAGI. The CDR3 bases are TGTGCCAGCAGTTACTCGTCGGGGTTTGGTCAGCCCCAGCATTTT. It yields the protein CASSYSSGFGQPQHF.

This rearrangement joins TRBV9 to TRBJ2-5; TRBD2 is a possible D gene (5 bases). V was cut by 1 base and J by 4 bases, with 11 bases left in between. Germline V gives CDR1 SGDLS, CDR2 YYNGEE. CDR3 length: 14 residues. In DNA form, the CDR3 reads TGTGCCAGCAGCGTATCCGGGGTTGGAGAGACCCAGTACTTC. As protein: CASSVSGVGETQYF.

This sequence joins TRBV3-1 (or the pseudogene TRBV3-2) and TRBJ1-2, with 9 positions matching TRBD1. CDR1 and CDR2 (germline): LGHDT, YNNKEL (reference sequence). V shed 3 bases and J 2 bases; nucleotides not matched to a gene: 4. The CDR3 totals 15 residues. The CDR3, as DNA: TGTGCCAGCAGCCAGCACGGACAGGGGAACTATGGCTACACCTTC. Encoded protein: CASSQHGQGNYGYTF.

The table lists this clone with a few counts. V and J are TRBV14 and TRBJ2-5; D possibly corresponds to TRBD2 (6 bases). Trimming stripped 1 base from V and 5 bases from J, with 20 bases between. The CDR3 has 17 amino acids. Germline CDR1 and CDR2: SGHDN and FVKESK. Written as DNA, the CDR3 is TGTGCCAGCAGCCAAGCGACGCGGGGATGGGTACGGGAGACCCAGTACTTC. It translates to CASSQATRGWVRETQYF.

This sequence joins TRBV5-1 and TRBJ1-1; a possible D gene is TRBD1 (5 bases). V lost 2 bases and J lost 6, with 17 bases in between. The CDR3 covers 15 residues. The germline CDR1 and CDR2 sequences are SGHRS and YFSETQ. CDR3 sequence (DNA): TGCGCCAGCAGCTTTAGGGGACCGCGGGGCGCTGAAGCTTTCTTT. Translating it yields CASSFRGPRGAEAFF.

The chain joins TRBV6-6 to TRBJ2-1, with TRBD2 matching over 14 bases. Germline loops: CDR1 MNHNY, CDR2 SVGAGI (reference sequence). The CDR3 has 15 amino acids. V shed 6 bases and J 6 bases; nucleotides not matched to a gene: 4. The CDR3 DNA follows: TGTGCCAGCAGCCTCGGACTAGCGGGAGGCAATGAGCAGTTCTTC. This codes for CASSLGLAGGNEQFF.

This clone has a handful of counts. The chain recombines TRBV6-6 with TRBJ2-7; D call uncertain. CDR3 length: 14 amino acids. In germline, CDR1 is MNHNY, CDR2 SVGAGI (reference sequence). V lost 3 bases to trimming and J lost 12 bases, with 21 bases between them. In DNA form, the CDR3 reads TGTGCCAGCAGTTATTTTCTACGCGGTGGAGACTTGTACTTC. Its translation: CASSYFLRGGDLYF.

The rearrangement links TRBV4-3 to TRBJ1-1, with TRBD1 identical over 7 bases. CDR1 is LGHNA and CDR2 is YSLEER in the germline V gene. Germline trimming cut 2 bases from V and 4 bases from J; bases unmatched to any gene: 4. The CDR3 length is 14 residues. In DNA, the CDR3 is TGCGCCAGCAGCCAAACAGCAGGGGGCACTGAAGCTTTCTTT. The encoded protein is CASSQTAGGTEAFF.

The chain links TRBV28 to TRBJ2-7; 10 bases are a match to TRBD1. With 8 bases clipped from V and 3 bases from J, the junction kept 10 bases outside the gene matches. CDR3 length: 15 residues. Germline lookup yields CDR1 MDHEN and CDR2 SYDVKM. The CDR3 spells CASGRGWDRGYEQYF. CDR3 nucleotides: TGTGCCAGCGGACGAGGGTGGGACAGGGGCTACGAGCAGTACTTC.

The gene calls are TRBV7-8 and TRBJ1-6; 7 nucleotides match TRBD1. The CDR3 sequence is 16 residues long. Germline CDR1 reads SGHVS; CDR2 reads FQNEAQ. Unmatched junction bases numbered 5, after V lost 6 bases and J lost 0 bases. In nucleotides, the CDR3 is TGTGCCAGCAGATCGACAGGGAGCTCCTATAATTCACCCCTCCACTTT. Its translation: CASRSTGSSYNSPLHF.

The rearrangement links TRBV2 to TRBJ2-1, with 9 bases matching TRBD1. Germline CDR1 SNHLY, CDR2 FYNNEI. The V segment lost 6 bases and the J segment 4 bases; nucleotides outside the gene matches: 7. This CDR3 has 15 amino acids. DNA of the CDR3: TGTGCCAGCAGAACTGACAGGGGGGGATACAATGAGCAGTTCTTC. It yields the protein CASRTDRGGYNEQFF.

The chain carries TRBV3-1 (or the pseudogene TRBV3-2) and TRBJ2-7; the match to TRBD2 covers 11 bases. CDR1 and CDR2 (germline): LGHDT, YNNKEL (reference sequence). The ends lost 5 bases at V and 7 bases at J; junction bases unmatched: 10. The CDR3 runs to 15 residues. CDR3 loop: CASSTRALAGGEQYF. The CDR3 DNA reads TGTGCCAGCAGCACCCGAGCCCTAGCGGGAGGTGAGCAGTACTTC.

The rearrangement joins TRBV4-3 to TRBJ2-7, with 8 positions matching TRBD2. V dropped 0 bases and J dropped 6; count of bases not matched to a gene: 10. CDR3 length: 16 amino acids. Per the germline V gene, CDR1 is LGHNA and CDR2 is YSLEER. The CDR3 is CASSQDWVAGRIEQYF. The CDR3 nucleotides are TGCGCCAGCAGCCAAGATTGGGTAGCGGGACGCATCGAGCAGTACTTC.

The chain employs TRBV21-1 and TRBJ2-3; the table's D call TRBD2 went unverified against the DNA. TRBV21-1 is a pseudogene segment. The CDR3 length is 13 residues. The CDR3 loop is CAGRLAVTDTQYF. CDR3 coding DNA: TGTGCCGGCCGACTAGCGGTTACAGATACGCAGTATTTT.

This chain joins TRBV28 and TRBJ2-4; 10 bases fit TRBD1. The CDR3 runs to 15 residues. Trimming cost V 7 bases and J 7 bases; bases outside gene matches: 10. From germline, CDR1 is MDHEN and CDR2 SYDVKM. The CDR3 spells CASIPGQGSWNIQYF. The CDR3 bases are TGTGCCAGCATCCCGGGACAGGGGAGTTGGAACATTCAGTACTTC.

This clone was seen only a few times. Here the CDR3 reads CASSYSGDFRPGELFF. In DNA form, the CDR3 reads TGTGCCAGCAGTTACTCGGGGGACTTTCGTCCCGGGGAGCTGTTTTTT. V and J are TRBV6-5 and TRBJ2-2, with D possibly matching TRBD2 (6 bases). CDR3 size: 16 residues. Trimming left V 0 bases short and J 6 bases short, with 14 bases between. Germline V gene lookup returns CDR1 MNHEY and CDR2 SVGAGI.

The chain employs TRBV2 and TRBJ2-1; possible D gene TRBD2, 6 bases. CDR1 is SNHLY, CDR2 FYNNEI, per germline. Trimming left V 6 bases short and J 0 bases short, with 9 bases between. This CDR3 region has 14 residues. CDR3 loop: CASSTGDSYNEQFF. The CDR3 nucleotides read TGTGCCAGCAGCACGGGAGACTCCTACAATGAGCAGTTCTTC.

The chain combines TRBV5-1 with TRBJ2-7, with 11 bases fitting TRBD2. The trim removed 3 bases at V and 3 bases at J, leaving 8 bases unmatched. The CDR3 has 16 residues. Germline CDR1 reads SGHRS; CDR2 reads YFSETQ. This chain's CDR3 is CASSWVGLAGNYEQYF. The CDR3 nucleotides read TGCGCCAGCAGCTGGGTCGGACTAGCGGGTAACTACGAGCAGTACTTC.

This clone was seen a few times. The chain has TRBV11-2 and TRBJ2-7; 8 positions agree with TRBD2. The germline V gene has CDR1 SGHAT and CDR2 FQNNGV. There are 18 residues in the CDR3. V dropped 2 bases and J dropped 4; count of bases not matched to a gene: 16. Written as DNA, the CDR3 is TGTGCCAGCAGCTTACGGCCCGGGGTGGTTAGCGGGACATACGAGCAGTACTTC. As protein: CASSLRPGVVSGTYEQYF.

CDR3 in DNA: TGCGCCAGCAGCCAAGACGGAGTACTAGCGGGAGGGTCCTACAATGAGCAGTTCTTC. As protein: CASSQDGVLAGGSYNEQFF. The chain combines TRBV4-3 with TRBJ2-1, with TRBD2 matching 13 bases. The CDR3 extends over 19 amino acids. The ends lost 0 bases at V and 1 base at J; junction bases unmatched: 6. Germline CDR1 reads LGHNA; CDR2 reads YSLEER.